Described below is a single T cell receptor beta chain sequence and its context. The sample belongs to a study of blood T cell repertoires in COVID-19. Some clones are missing from TCRdb's copy, which holds only in-frame ones; the method was immunoSEQ multiplex PCR. The sample has fewer than 200,000 clones, around 80% seen once. The clonotype originates from a woman aged 70 to 79 in a cohort exposed to, infected with or recovered from COVID-19 (not recorded which). The sample consisted of PBMCs or T cells enriched from blood (not recorded which).

The CDR3 nucleotides read TGTGCCACCAGTGATTCGGGGACAAGGTCCTACGAGCAGTACTTC. Protein sequence: CATSDSGTRSYEQYF. The V and J genes are TRBV24-1 and TRBJ2-7, with D possibly being TRBD1 (6 bases). The germline V and J ends were trimmed by 2 bases and 1 base, with 11 bases remaining between them. The CDR3 has 15 amino acids. Germline-derived CDR1 and CDR2 are KGHDR and SFDVKD.